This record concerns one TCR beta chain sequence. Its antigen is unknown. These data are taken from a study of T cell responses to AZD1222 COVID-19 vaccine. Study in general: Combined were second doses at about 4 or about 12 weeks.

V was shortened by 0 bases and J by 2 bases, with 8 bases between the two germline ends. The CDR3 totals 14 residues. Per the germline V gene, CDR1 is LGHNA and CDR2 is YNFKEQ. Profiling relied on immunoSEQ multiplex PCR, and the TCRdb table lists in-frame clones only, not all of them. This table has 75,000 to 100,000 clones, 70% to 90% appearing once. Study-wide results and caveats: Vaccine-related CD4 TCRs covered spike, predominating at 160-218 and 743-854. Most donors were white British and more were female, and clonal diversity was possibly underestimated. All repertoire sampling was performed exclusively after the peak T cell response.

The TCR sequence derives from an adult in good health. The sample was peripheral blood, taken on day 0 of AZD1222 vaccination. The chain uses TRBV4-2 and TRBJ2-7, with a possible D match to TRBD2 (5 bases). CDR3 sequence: CASSQEQEAYEQYF. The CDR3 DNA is TGTGCCAGCAGCCAAGAGCAGGAGGCCTACGAGCAGTACTTC.